Shown below are 26 T cell receptor beta chains from a single sample sequenced in a study of blood T cell repertoires in COVID-19. The repertoire was sequenced with immunoSEQ multiplex PCR; TCRdb's copy has only in-frame clones and lacks some. The sample carries 33,000 or so clones, 90% recorded once. Sequencing was performed on peripheral blood. These receptors originate from a man aged 70 or older with active or convalescent COVID-19.

The chain recombines TRBV29-1 with TRBJ2-1, with TRBD2 identical over 8 bases. V trimming: 8 bases; J trimming: 4 bases; junction bases outside the gene matches: 13. This CDR3 spans 15 amino acids. CDR1 is SQVTM, CDR2 ANQGSEA, per germline. CDR3 in amino acids: CSCVGRGGPYNEQFF. CDR3 nucleotide sequence: TGCAGCTGCGTCGGTCGCGGGGGGCCATACAATGAGCAGTTCTTC.

This clone was picked up one time. The chain combines TRBV7-9 with TRBJ1-2; the D gene is possibly TRBD1 (5 bases). Germline values: CDR1 SEHNR, CDR2 FQNEAQ (reference sequence). V shed 1 base and J shed 3 bases, with 12 bases lying between them. The CDR3 consists of 15 residues. CDR3 coding DNA: TGTGCCAGCAGCTTAGGTCCAGGGCAGGACTATGGCTACACCTTC. Its translation: CASSLGPGQDYGYTF.

V gene TRBV5-5 combines with J gene TRBJ1-5; no firm D call. CDR1 and CDR2 (germline): SGHKS, YYEKEE (reference sequence). Trimming shortened V by 4 bases and J by 7 bases, and 18 bases separated the two germline ends. This CDR3 region has 15 residues. The chain's CDR3 is CASSRSGVPDQPQHF. CDR3 in DNA: TGTGCCAGCAGCCGTTCCGGGGTCCCAGACCAGCCCCAGCATTTT.

V and J are TRBV6-5 and TRBJ1-4; tentative D call: TRBD1 (5 bases). The CDR3 has 15 residues. The germline CDR1 and CDR2 sequences are MNHEY and SVGAGI. Trimming took off 5 bases at V and 10 bases at J, with 20 bases between the two ends. In DNA form, the CDR3 reads TGTGCCAGCAGTACATCCCCGGGATTCGGGGGAAAACTGTTTTTT. It yields the protein CASSTSPGFGGKLFF.

The genes are TRBV6-2 or TRBV6-3 and TRBJ2-3, with D maybe TRBD2 (6 bases). The CDR3 consists of 15 residues. The V gene lost 0 bases and the J gene lost 6 bases, with 13 bases spanning the gap. CDR1 and CDR2 (germline): MNHEY, SVGEGT. CDR3 loop: CASSYSGGAWDTQYF. DNA for the CDR3: TGTGCCAGCAGTTACTCAGGCGGGGCGTGGGATACGCAGTATTTT.

The chain has TRBV6-5 and TRBJ1-2, with 10 bases that match TRBD1. The CDR3 has 14 amino acids. CDR1 and CDR2 from the germline V gene are MNHEY and SVGAGI. V gave up 2 bases and J gave up 8 bases; unmatched junction bases: 5. The CDR3 spells CASSYGTGVLGYTF. The DNA of the CDR3 is TGTGCCAGCAGTTACGGGACAGGGGTGTTGGGCTACACCTTC.

The chain carries TRBV9 and TRBJ1-2, with 7 bases matching TRBD1. This CDR3 has 13 residues. V lost 4 bases and J lost 4; bases outside the gene matches: 4. From germline, CDR1 is SGDLS and CDR2 YYNGEE. This CDR3 is CASSRQGSYGYTF. CDR3 in DNA: TGTGCCAGCAGCCGACAGGGCTCCTATGGCTACACCTTC.

The chain employs TRBV5-1 and TRBJ1-2, with 7 bases fitting TRBD1. Germline V gene lookup returns CDR1 SGHRS and CDR2 YFSETQ. J gave up 1 base and V 4 bases, and 4 bases lay outside the gene matches. The CDR3 length is 14 residues. DNA of the CDR3: TGCGCCAGCAGCCCGGGGACAGTTAACTATGGCTACACCTTC. Protein product: CASSPGTVNYGYTF.

J is TRBJ2-7 and V is TRBV5-1; D perhaps matches TRBD1 (5 bases). CDR3 length equals 14 residues. The germline V gene has CDR1 SGHRS and CDR2 YFSETQ. Trimming left V 3 bases short and J 2 bases short, with 12 bases between. Written as DNA, the CDR3 is TGCGCCAGCAGCTCCCCAGGGTACGCCTACGAGCAGTACTTC. This codes for CASSSPGYAYEQYF.

The V call is TRBV19, the J call TRBJ1-5, with TRBD1 identical over 8 bases. Germline V gives CDR1 LNHDA, CDR2 SQIVND (reference sequence). CDR3 length: 13 amino acids. Losses at the gene ends were 6 bases for V and 7 bases for J; bases not matched to a gene: 5. Here the CDR3 DNA reads TGTGCCAGTAGAGGACAGGGAAGACAGCCCCAGCATTTT. This codes for CASRGQGRQPQHF.

The chain links TRBV9 to TRBJ2-1; D perhaps matches TRBD2 (6 bases). Per germline, CDR1 SGDLS and CDR2 YYNGEE. There are 15 residues in the CDR3. Deletions cut 0 bases from V and 2 bases from J, with 9 bases between. The DNA of the CDR3 is TGTGCCAGCAGCGTAGACGGGGGACCCTACAATGAGCAGTTCTTC. Its protein is CASSVDGGPYNEQFF. Full variable domain (missing parts from reference TRBV9 and TRBJ2-1): DSGVTQTPKHLITATGQRVTLRCSPRSGDLSVYWYQQSLDQGLQFLIQYYNGEERAKGNILERFSAQQFPDLHSELNLSSLELGDSALYFCASSVDGGPYNEQFFGPGTRLTVL.

CDR3 sequence reads: CASSFNSGQGNTEAFF. CDR3 sequence (DNA): TGTGCCAGCAGCTTCAATTCTGGACAGGGGAACACTGAAGCTTTCTTT. The chain recombines TRBV5-5 with TRBJ1-1; 8 nucleotides match TRBD1. Trimming took 2 bases from V and 1 from J; bases not matched to a gene: 7. The CDR3 consists of 16 residues. Per the germline V gene, CDR1 is SGHKS and CDR2 is YYEKEE (reference sequence).

The V and J genes are TRBV5-5 and TRBJ1-2; TRBD1 might be the D (6 bases). This CDR3 region has 14 residues. The V end was cut by 1 base, the J end by 4 bases, with 11 bases between. CDR1 SGHKS and CDR2 YYEKEE come from the germline V gene (reference sequence). For the CDR3, the DNA is TGTGCCAGCAGCTTGACAGGGCTGGGCTATGGCTACACCTTC. Translated, it gives CASSLTGLGYGYTF.

The V and J genes are TRBV19 and TRBJ1-6; TRBD1 might be the D (5 bases). Trimming shortened V by 5 bases and J by 15 bases, and 14 bases separated the two germline ends. Germline V CDR1 and CDR2: LNHDA, SQIVND (reference sequence). The CDR3 is 12 amino acids. CDR3 amino acids: CASSLRRDRLHF. The CDR3 coding sequence is TGTGCCAGTAGTCTCCGGAGGGACCGCCTCCACTTT. The full variable domain, rest sourced from reference TRBV19 and TRBJ1-6, is DGGITQSPKYLFRKEGQNVTLSCEQNLNHDAMYWYRQDPGQGLRLIYYSQIVNDFQKGDIAEGYSVSREKKESFPLTVTSAQKNPTAFYLCASSLRRDRLHFGNGTRLTVT.

The J gene is TRBJ1-1, the V gene TRBV4-1; D gene unclear. The CDR3 covers 15 residues. Per the germline V gene, CDR1 is MGHRA and CDR2 is YSYEKL. The V gene lost 1 base and the J gene lost 8 bases, with 17 bases spanning the gap. CDR3 bases: TGCGCCAGCAGCCAAGGGTGGTTTGGAGGGAGCGAAGCTTTCTTT. Protein: CASSQGWFGGSEAFF.

The chain employs TRBV18 and TRBJ1-2; 7 bases align to TRBD1. V dropped 3 bases and J dropped 3; count of bases not matched to a gene: 1. The CDR3 contains 13 residues. Germline CDR1 and CDR2: KGHSH and LQKENI. The DNA of the CDR3 is TGTGCCAGCTCACCTACAGGGGACTATGGCTACACCTTC. This sequence encodes CASSPTGDYGYTF.

The chain couples TRBV18 to TRBJ1-1; TRBD1 matches 8 bases. V was pared by 6 bases and J by 1 base, with 7 bases of the junction left unmatched. The CDR3 length is 15 residues. Germline V gene lookup returns CDR1 KGHSH and CDR2 LQKENI. The CDR3 DNA sequence: TGTGCCAGCTCGGATATCCAGGGGGCGAACACTGAAGCTTTCTTT. Protein sequence: CASSDIQGANTEAFF.

The gene calls are TRBV9 and TRBJ2-1; possible D gene TRBD2, 5 bases. CDR3 length equals 15 residues. The V gene lost 3 bases and the J gene lost 3 bases, with 13 bases spanning the gap. Germline values: CDR1 SGDLS, CDR2 YYNGEE. Here the CDR3 reads CASSASGILYNEQFF. CDR3 sequence (DNA): TGTGCCAGCAGCGCTTCGGGGATACTCTACAATGAGCAGTTCTTC. Full variable domain (remainder filled in from reference TRBV9 and TRBJ2-1): DSGVTQTPKHLITATGQRVTLRCSPRSGDLSVYWYQQSLDQGLQFLIQYYNGEERAKGNILERFSAQQFPDLHSELNLSSLELGDSALYFCASSASGILYNEQFFGPGTRLTVL.

The genes are TRBV5-1 and TRBJ2-3; D is undetermined. Looked up from germline, CDR1 is SGHRS and CDR2 is YFSETQ. With 4 bases removed from V and 2 bases from J, the gap between germline ends came to 8 bases. The CDR3 spans 13 residues. The DNA of the CDR3 is TGCGCCAGCAGCCCGACTCTCACAGATACGCAGTATTTT. Amino acids: CASSPTLTDTQYF.

This chain links TRBV18 with TRBJ1-1; possible D gene TRBD1, 5 bases. Deletions cut 1 base from V and 0 bases from J, with 9 bases between. Germline V gives CDR1 KGHSH, CDR2 LQKENI. CDR3 size: 15 residues. The CDR3 sequence is CASSPQRTMNTEAFF. CDR3 DNA sequence: TGTGCCAGCTCACCACAAAGGACAATGAACACTGAAGCTTTCTTT.

The J gene is TRBJ2-3, the V gene TRBV5-1, with D tentatively TRBD1 (6 bases). The CDR3 has 14 residues. V lost 2 bases, J lost 6 bases, and 13 bases lay in between. CDR1 and CDR2 (germline): SGHRS, YFSETQ. CDR3 protein: CASSFSGVMDTQYF. In DNA, the CDR3 is TGCGCCAGCAGCTTTTCAGGGGTGATGGATACGCAGTATTTT. Using reference TRBV5-1 and TRBJ2-3 for the parts outside the CDR3, the full variable domain is KAGVTQTPRYLIKTRGQQVTLSCSPISGHRSVSWYQQTPGQGLQFLFEYFSETQRNKGNFPGRFSGRQFSNSRSEMNVSTLELGDSALYLCASSFSGVMDTQYFGPGTRLTVL.

The genes are TRBV15 and TRBJ2-7, with unresolved D. The germline CDR1 and CDR2 sequences are LNHNV and YYDKDF (reference sequence). V was trimmed by 1 base and J by 2 bases, leaving 9 bases between them. This CDR3 region has 14 residues. The CDR3 bases are TGTGCCACCAGCAGAGGCGGAATAACCTACGAGCAGTACTTC. Translation gives CATSRGGITYEQYF. Filled out from reference TRBV15 and TRBJ2-7, the complete variable domain reads DAMVIQNPRYQVTQFGKPVTLSCSQTLNHNVMYWYQQKSSQAPKLLFHYYDKDFNNEADTPDNFQSRRPNTSFCFLDIRSPGLGDTAMYLCATSRGGITYEQYFGPGTRLTVT.

J is TRBJ1-1 and V is TRBV19, with 10 bases aligning to TRBD1. CDR3 length: 16 residues. V lost 3 bases to trimming and J lost 0 bases; unmatched junction nucleotides: 4. Germline V lookup: CDR1 LNHDA, CDR2 SQIVND (reference sequence). The CDR3 is CASSIWTGGMNTEAFF. CDR3 bases: TGTGCCAGTAGTATTTGGACAGGGGGGATGAACACTGAAGCTTTCTTT.

The chain recombines TRBV2 with TRBJ1-6; 7 bases line up with TRBD1. The CDR3 extends over 15 amino acids. After removal of 4 bases from V and 3 bases from J, the junction contained 3 bases not matched to a gene. Germline V gene lookup returns CDR1 SNHLY and CDR2 FYNNEI. The CDR3 is CASSVGQSYNSPLHF. CDR3 coding DNA: TGTGCCAGCAGTGTGGGACAGAGCTATAATTCACCCCTCCACTTT.

The chain combines TRBV5-1 with TRBJ1-1, with D unresolved. The CDR3 extends over 14 amino acids. The V gene lost 0 bases and the J gene lost 1 base, with 7 bases spanning the gap. Per the germline V gene, CDR1 is SGHRS and CDR2 is YFSETQ. The CDR3 loop reads CASSLVGENTEAFF. CDR3 bases: TGCGCCAGCAGCTTGGTGGGAGAGAACACTGAAGCTTTCTTT.

The chain recombines TRBV2 with TRBJ1-5; D possibly corresponds to TRBD1 (5 bases). CDR1 and CDR2 (germline): SNHLY, FYNNEI. Trimming left V 1 base short and J 4 bases short, with 11 bases between. The CDR3 length is 15 residues. CDR3 in DNA: TGTGCCAGCAGTGAAGTCGGCAGGGAAAATCAGCCCCAGCATTTT. This encodes CASSEVGRENQPQHF.